This T cell receptor (beta chain) came from a study of shared clonotypes between healthy human individuals. TCRdb keeps only in-frame clones here, not all; method: immunoSEQ multiplex PCR. In the table there are about 600,000 clones, 97% of which are singletons. As to this clone: Its specificity is not known.

Germline V lookup: CDR1 SGHDT, CDR2 YYEEEE. V lost 4 bases to trimming and J lost 6 bases; unmatched junction nucleotides: 12. This CDR3 is 15 amino acids long. General study points: With few donors, the genetic and exposure-history diversity represented was limited.

The sequence was collected from a woman aged 30 to 39 in good health. This sequence joins TRBV5-6 and TRBJ2-7, with TRBD2 matching 8 bases. The sequencing sample was made of naive CD4+ T cells sorted from blood. Stated subset: CD45RA+ positively selected. In nucleotides, the CDR3 is TGTGCCAGCAGCGACGCCGGGACTAGTTTGCTCGAGCAGTACTTC. This encodes CASSDAGTSLLEQYF. The variable domain in full, with the rest retrieved from reference TRBV5-6 and TRBJ2-7, is DAGVTQSPTHLIKTRGQQVTLRCSPKSGHDTVSWYQQALGQGPQFIFQYYEEEERQRGNFPDRFSGHQFPNYSSELNVNALLLGDSALYLCASSDAGTSLLEQYFGPGTRLTVT.